This TCR beta chain was retrieved from a study of OX40 agonist ivuxolimab in advanced cancers. Turning to the study itself: Ivuxolimab is an agonistic anti-OX40 (CD134) antibody, and patients were treated with it. Patients enrolled in dose escalation were diagnosed with hepatocellular carcinoma, melanoma, renal cell or head and neck cancer. General study results and limits: The average count of expanded clones was higher among CD8+ T cells than among CD4+. The specificity for antigen of the expanded peripheral T cells was not determined.

Germline-derived CDR1 and CDR2 are LNHDA and SQIVND (reference sequence). The CDR3 is made up of 13 amino acids. V lost 1 base to trimming and J lost 7 bases, with 7 bases between them. Sequencing was performed with immunoSEQ multiplex PCR; in TCRdb, only in-frame clones are kept and a portion is missing. The sample holds some 50,000 clones, around four fifths seen once. As concerns this clone: What it recognizes is unknown.

The receptor comes from an adult with an advanced solid tumor such as melanoma, head and neck, liver or kidney cancer. The V gene is TRBV19, the J gene TRBJ1-4, with D perhaps TRBD1 (5 bases). The specimen was CD4+ or CD8+ T cells sorted from blood, collected in a trial of the OX40 agonist ivuxolimab. The CDR3 reads CASSIGGAEKLFF. CDR3 sequence (DNA): TGTGCCAGTAGTATAGGAGGGGCTGAAAAACTGTTTTTT.